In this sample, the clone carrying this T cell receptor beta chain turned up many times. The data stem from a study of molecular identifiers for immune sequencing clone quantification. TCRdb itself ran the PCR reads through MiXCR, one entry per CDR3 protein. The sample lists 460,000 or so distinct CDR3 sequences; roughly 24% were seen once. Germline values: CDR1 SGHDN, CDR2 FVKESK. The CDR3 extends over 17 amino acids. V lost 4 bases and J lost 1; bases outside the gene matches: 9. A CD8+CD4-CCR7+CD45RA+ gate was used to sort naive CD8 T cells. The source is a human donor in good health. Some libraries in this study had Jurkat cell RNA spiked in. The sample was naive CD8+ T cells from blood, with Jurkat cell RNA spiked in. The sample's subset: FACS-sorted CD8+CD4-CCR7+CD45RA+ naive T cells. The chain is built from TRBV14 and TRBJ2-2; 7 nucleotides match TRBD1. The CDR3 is CASSPSIWTGNTGELFF. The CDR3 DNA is TGTGCCAGCAGCCCATCGATCTGGACAGGGAACACCGGGGAGCTGTTTTTT.